One and the same sample provided the 15 T cell receptor beta chains below, sequenced in a study of cytomegalovirus exposure and HLA in healthy donors. TCRdb keeps only in-frame clones here, not all; method: immunoSEQ multiplex PCR. The table has roughly 330,000 clones, roughly 87% seen once. Input material: PBMCs. These receptors all come from a woman in her twenties or thirties in good health and CMV-seropositive.

This chain joins TRBV30 and TRBJ2-3; D gene uncertain. V lost 1 base, J lost 4 bases, and 18 bases lay in between. Germline V gene data show CDR1 as GTSNPN and CDR2 as SVGIG (reference sequence). There are 16 residues in the CDR3. The CDR3 region is CAWSGRVLRASDTQYF. Here the CDR3 DNA reads TGTGCCTGGAGTGGTAGGGTGCTTAGGGCCTCAGATACGCAGTATTTT.

V usage is TRBV5-6 and J usage is TRBJ1-4; D might be TRBD1 (5 bases). This CDR3 has 18 amino acids. CDR1 is SGHDT and CDR2 is YYEEEE in the germline V gene. V was shortened by 4 bases and J by 10 bases, with 29 bases between the two germline ends. The CDR3 loop is CASSPQRFRRGGVAKLFF. DNA of the CDR3: TGTGCCAGCAGCCCGCAGCGATTTCGACGTGGGGGGGTGGCAAAACTGTTTTTT.

The gene calls are TRBV7-2 and TRBJ1-1; 9 nucleotides align to TRBD1. CDR1 is SGHTA, CDR2 FQGNSA, per germline. V was pared by 3 bases and J by 1 base, with 3 bases of the junction left unmatched. The CDR3 has 15 amino acids. The CDR3 reads CASSLLTGGNTEAFF. The CDR3 bases are TGTGCCAGCAGCTTGTTGACAGGGGGGAACACTGAAGCTTTCTTT.

The sample holds one count of this clone. The V and J genes are TRBV29-1 and TRBJ2-1; D is possibly TRBD1 or TRBD2 (5 bases each). V dropped 3 bases and J dropped 2 bases, with 8 bases sitting between them. Germline CDR1 is SQVTM and CDR2 is ANQGSEA. This CDR3 has 13 residues. CDR3 coding DNA: TGCAGCGTTGATGGGACGGCCTACAATGAGCAGTTCTTC. Protein product: CSVDGTAYNEQFF.

This chain uses TRBV9 with TRBJ1-2; the D gene is possibly TRBD1 (5 bases). The germline CDR1 and CDR2 sequences are SGDLS and YYNGEE. The CDR3 has 13 residues. The V and J ends lost 0 bases and 8 bases respectively, with 11 bases between them. For the CDR3, the DNA is TGTGCCAGCAGCGTAGTAGCAGGGTACGGCTACACCTTC. This gives the protein CASSVVAGYGYTF.

This clone was recorded only once. This chain joins TRBV5-6 and TRBJ1-2, with 7 bases that match TRBD1. V gave up 4 bases and J gave up 4 bases; unmatched junction bases: 13. Germline V gene lookup returns CDR1 SGHDT and CDR2 YYEEEE. The CDR3 is 16 residues long. This CDR3 is CASSPSLGQIIYGYTF. The CDR3 DNA sequence: TGTGCCAGCAGCCCCTCTTTGGGACAGATCATCTATGGCTACACCTTC. The full variable domain, rest sourced from reference TRBV5-6 and TRBJ1-2, is DAGVTQSPTHLIKTRGQQVTLRCSPKSGHDTVSWYQQALGQGPQFIFQYYEEEERQRGNFPDRFSGHQFPNYSSELNVNALLLGDSALYLCASSPSLGQIIYGYTFGSGTRLTVV.

The V gene is TRBV6-5, the J gene TRBJ2-1, with 11 bases that match TRBD2. Unmatched junction bases numbered 6, after V lost 5 bases and J lost 9 bases. From germline, CDR1 is MNHEY and CDR2 SVGAGI. The CDR3 length is 14 residues. CDR3 sequence: CASSLLAGVLEQFF. CDR3 nucleotide sequence: TGTGCCAGCAGTCTACTAGCGGGAGTTCTTGAGCAGTTCTTC.

The chain links TRBV28 to TRBJ2-3; the match to TRBD2 covers 12 bases. This CDR3 has 18 residues. Trimming at V came to 2 bases and at J to 5 bases, leaving 11 bases not matched to a gene. Germline lookup yields CDR1 MDHEN and CDR2 SYDVKM. The CDR3 sequence: CASSLGLAGPVGGDTQYF. For the CDR3, the DNA is TGTGCCAGCAGTTTAGGACTAGCGGGACCCGTTGGGGGAGATACGCAGTATTTT.

This chain connects TRBV7-2 to TRBJ2-7, with 10 bases lining up with TRBD2. Germline V gene data show CDR1 as SGHTA and CDR2 as FQGNSA. The V and J ends lost 6 bases and 3 bases, in that order; junction bases with no gene match: 5. This CDR3 has 14 amino acids. The CDR3 is CASRASGGVYEQYF. The CDR3 coding sequence is TGTGCCAGCAGGGCTAGCGGGGGAGTCTACGAGCAGTACTTC.

The rearrangement joins TRBV28 to TRBJ2-5; D may be TRBD2 (5 bases). CDR1 MDHEN and CDR2 SYDVKM come from the germline V gene. Trimming pared 5 bases from V and 1 base from J, leaving 14 bases between. This CDR3 has 15 amino acids. The CDR3 loop is CASSAGVSSQETQYF. CDR3 DNA: TGTGCCAGCAGTGCCGGGGTGAGTTCCCAAGAGACCCAGTACTTC.

This clone was recorded once. This chain uses TRBV5-1 with TRBJ2-7; weak D call: TRBD1 (5 bases). The V gene lost 2 bases and the J gene lost 1 base, with 10 bases spanning the gap. The CDR3 runs 14 residues. CDR1 is SGHRS, CDR2 YFSETQ, per germline. The DNA for the CDR3 is TGCGCCAGCAGCTTTACAGGAGATTCCTACGAGCAGTACTTC. It encodes CASSFTGDSYEQYF.

The chain combines TRBV4-1 with TRBJ1-1; D unclear. The CDR3 covers 13 residues. With 5 bases removed from V and 3 bases from J, the gap between germline ends came to 10 bases. Germline V CDR1 and CDR2: MGHRA, YSYEKL. This CDR3 reads CASSVLIHTEAFF. In DNA form, the CDR3 reads TGCGCCAGCAGCGTTTTGATCCACACTGAAGCTTTCTTT.

The rearrangement uses TRBV10-3 and TRBJ1-1; no reliable D call. V shed 4 bases and J shed 6 bases, with 12 bases lying between them. The CDR3 runs to 13 residues. Per the germline V gene, CDR1 is ENHRY and CDR2 is SYGVKD. The CDR3 region is CAISVSGSAEAFF. CDR3 bases: TGTGCCATCAGTGTATCGGGGAGCGCTGAAGCTTTCTTT.

The chain joins TRBV5-6 to TRBJ2-2; TRBD2 matches 7 bases. Per the germline V gene, CDR1 is SGHDT and CDR2 is YYEEEE. V was clipped by 6 bases and J by 4 bases; unmatched bases: 6. The CDR3 is 14 residues long. The CDR3 protein is CASTSGGSTGELFF. The CDR3 DNA reads as TGTGCCAGCACCTCCGGGGGGTCCACCGGGGAGCTGTTTTTT. The complete variable domain, with remaining parts taken from reference TRBV5-6 and TRBJ2-2, reads DAGVTQSPTHLIKTRGQQVTLRCSPKSGHDTVSWYQQALGQGPQFIFQYYEEEERQRGNFPDRFSGHQFPNYSSELNVNALLLGDSALYLCASTSGGSTGELFFGEGSRLTVL.

The chain has TRBV6-6 and TRBJ2-3; D is unresolved. V lost 4 bases and J lost 0, with 8 bases in between. In germline, CDR1 is MNHNY, CDR2 SVGAGI (reference sequence). This CDR3 spans 14 amino acids. CDR3 coding DNA: TGTGCCAGCAGTTTTTACAGTAGCACAGATACGCAGTATTTT. Protein product: CASSFYSSTDTQYF.